A single sample is the source of the 29 T cell receptor beta chains below, sequenced in a study of T cell responses to AZD1222 COVID-19 vaccine. Here immunoSEQ multiplex PCR was the method, and the copy in TCRdb shows in-frame clones only, minus some. This table holds 26,000 or so clones, roughly 91% found once. The input for sequencing was peripheral blood, taken 28 days after the second AZD1222 dose. The receptors were gathered from an adult who received the AZD1222 COVID-19 vaccine.

V usage is TRBV5-8 and J usage is TRBJ1-5; D ambiguous. Trimming removed 4 bases from V and 7 bases from J, with 9 bases in between. CDR3 length: 12 residues. The germline gives CDR1 SGHTS, CDR2 YDEGEE. CDR3 nucleotides: TGTGCCAGCAGCCCCGGGAGGCAGCCCCAGCATTTT. Its protein is CASSPGRQPQHF.

The J gene is TRBJ2-5, the V gene TRBV19, with 7 bases aligning to TRBD2. V lost 3 bases and J lost 5; bases outside the gene matches: 9. This CDR3 has 15 residues. The germline CDR1 and CDR2 sequences are LNHDA and SQIVND (reference sequence). CDR3 region: CASSIRAGVGETQYF. CDR3 DNA sequence: TGTGCCAGTAGTATTCGGGCGGGAGTAGGGGAGACCCAGTACTTC.

A remark on this clone: An end of the junction differs from the germline gene, which may be a read error. The chain links TRBV28 to TRBJ2-1, with 11 bases identical to TRBD2. This CDR3 spans 15 amino acids. Germline V gene sequence: CDR1 MDHEN, CDR2 SYDVKM. CDR3 sequence: CASSLPTWGLAARVF. As DNA, the CDR3 is TGTGCCAGCAGTTTACCCACGTGGGGACTAGCGGCCCGGGTCTTC. The whole variable domain, remainder taken from reference TRBV28 and TRBJ2-1, is DVKVTQSSRYLVKRTGEKVFLECVQDMDHENMFWYRQDPGLGLRLIYFSYDVKMKEKGDIPEGYSVSREKKERFSLILESASTNQTSMYLCASSLPTWGLAARVFGPGTRLTVL.

V gene TRBV28 combines with J gene TRBJ2-7; 9 nucleotides agree with TRBD1. This CDR3 has 12 residues. J was trimmed by 3 bases and V by 6 bases; bases with no gene match: 0. From germline, CDR1 is MDHEN and CDR2 SYDVKM. The CDR3 sequence is CASRGQGYEQYF. DNA of the CDR3: TGTGCCAGCAGGGGACAGGGCTACGAGCAGTACTTC.

The V gene is TRBV6-5, the J gene TRBJ1-1; D is perhaps TRBD1 (6 bases). The V gene lost 4 bases and the J gene lost 8 bases, with 8 bases spanning the gap. The CDR3 loop spans 11 amino acids. CDR1 is MNHEY and CDR2 is SVGAGI in the germline V gene. The CDR3 DNA follows: TGTGCCAGCAGTTTTGACAGGGAAGCTTTCTTT. Translated, it gives CASSFDREAFF.

V and J are TRBV7-9 and TRBJ1-1; no firm D call. Germline V CDR1 and CDR2: SEHNR, FQNEAQ (reference sequence). The CDR3 is made up of 12 amino acids. The V end lost 1 base, the J end lost 7 bases, and 7 bases lay between the germline ends. CDR3 residues: CASSLEGSEAFF. The CDR3 DNA follows: TGTGCCAGCAGCTTAGAGGGCAGTGAAGCTTTCTTT. Together with reference TRBV7-9 and TRBJ1-1, the CDR3 gives the full variable domain: DTGVSQNPRHKITKRGQNVTFRCDPISEHNRLYWYRQTLGQGPEFLTYFQNEAQLEKSRLLSDRFSAERPKGSFSTLEIQRTEQGDSAMYLCASSLEGSEAFFGQGTRLTVV.

The chain uses TRBV29-1 and TRBJ2-7; tentatively, D is TRBD1 (5 bases). V lost 4 bases, J lost 7 bases, and 14 bases lay in between. The CDR3 contains 12 residues. CDR1 and CDR2 (germline): SQVTM, ANQGSEA. The CDR3 bases are TGCAGCGTTGCAGGGCAGGGCCGGGAGCAGTACTTC. This translates into CSVAGQGREQYF.

The chain combines TRBV13 with TRBJ2-7, with 9 bases fitting TRBD1. Germline CDR1 PRHDT, CDR2 FYEKMQ (reference sequence). The CDR3 spans 15 residues. V dropped 5 bases and J dropped 0; count of bases not matched to a gene: 5. CDR3 sequence: CASSRGQGVSYEQYF. The CDR3, as DNA: TGTGCCAGCAGCCGGGGACAGGGAGTCTCCTACGAGCAGTACTTC.

The rearrangement links TRBV18 to TRBJ1-3, with TRBD1 matching 7 bases. The CDR3 is made up of 17 amino acids. Germline loops: CDR1 KGHSH, CDR2 LQKENI. After removal of 3 bases from V and 0 bases from J, the junction contained 8 bases not matched to a gene. The DNA of the CDR3 is TGTGCCAGCTCACCCTTCGTAGACAGGGCCTCTGGAAACACCATATATTTT. Its translation is CASSPFVDRASGNTIYF.

V usage is TRBV28 and J usage is TRBJ2-7, with a weak D call TRBD1 (6 bases). The CDR3 extends over 13 amino acids. The V gene's germline CDR1 is MDHEN and CDR2 SYDVKM. The ends were cut back, 3 bases at V and 2 bases at J, with 8 bases in the middle. In nucleotides, the CDR3 is TGTGCCAGCAGTTTGGGACACCCCTACGAGCAGTACTTC. Translation gives CASSLGHPYEQYF.

Only a few counts were recorded for this clone. CDR3 loop: CASIPRRENTEAFF. The CDR3, as DNA: TGTGCCAGTATCCCCAGGCGGGAGAACACTGAAGCTTTCTTT. The J gene is TRBJ1-1, the V gene TRBV11-2; D is unresolved. The CDR3 length is 14 residues. Germline CDR1 and CDR2: SGHAT and FQNNGV. V was pared by 9 bases and J by 1 base, with 15 bases between.

CDR3 loop: CASRRPGHPRDNEQFF. The DNA for the CDR3 is TGTGCCAGCAGGCGACCGGGACACCCTAGGGACAATGAGCAGTTCTTC. The chain employs TRBV28 and TRBJ2-1; possibly TRBD1 for D (6 bases). Germline values: CDR1 MDHEN, CDR2 SYDVKM. Trimming removed 6 bases at V and 5 bases at J, with 20 bases between. The CDR3 runs 16 residues.

The chain carries TRBV30 and TRBJ1-1; 8 positions match TRBD1. CDR1 is GTSNPN and CDR2 is SVGIG in the germline V gene (reference sequence). V trimming: 6 bases; J trimming: 7 bases; junction bases outside the gene matches: 7. The CDR3 is 12 amino acids. The CDR3 DNA follows: TGTGCCTGTTCAGGACAGGGAGTTGAAGCTTTCTTT. Its protein is CACSGQGVEAFF.

The chain joins TRBV19 to TRBJ1-2; D remains unclear. CDR1 and CDR2 (germline): LNHDA, SQIVND (reference sequence). With 6 bases removed from V and 3 bases from J, the gap between germline ends came to 14 bases. This CDR3 is 14 amino acids long. CDR3: CASSMRQIDYGYTF. The CDR3 DNA follows: TGTGCCAGTAGCATGAGGCAGATCGACTATGGCTACACCTTC.

This clone was recorded once. The chain combines TRBV28 with TRBJ2-2, with TRBD2 as a possible D gene (6 bases). The CDR3 loop spans 16 amino acids. CDR1 is MDHEN, CDR2 SYDVKM, per germline. Trimming took 5 bases from V and 2 from J, leaving 15 bases between them. This CDR3 is CASSNPTRINTGELFF. CDR3 nucleotides: TGTGCCAGCAGTAATCCGACTAGAATAAACACCGGGGAGCTGTTTTTT.

The CDR3 is CASSLAAVNTGELFF. The CDR3, as DNA: TGTGCCAGCAGCTTAGCCGCGGTGAACACCGGGGAGCTGTTTTTT. J is TRBJ2-2 and V is TRBV7-3; D is ambiguous. The CDR3 length is 15 residues. Germline V CDR1 and CDR2: SGHTA, FQGTGA. The V end was cut by 2 bases, the J end by 1 base, with 8 bases between.

This clone appeared a few times. The CDR3: CASSSDRQSTDTQYF. CDR3 DNA: TGTGCCAGCAGCTCCGACAGACAAAGCACAGATACGCAGTATTTT. This chain joins TRBV7-9 and TRBJ2-3; maybe TRBD1 (5 bases). The CDR3 has 15 amino acids. V was pared by 4 bases and J by 0 bases, with 11 bases between. Germline CDR1 reads SEHNR; CDR2 reads FQNEAQ (reference sequence). Looking up the rest from reference TRBV7-9 and TRBJ2-3 gives the full variable domain: DTGVSQNPRHKITKRGQNVTFRCDPISEHNRLYWYRQTLGQGPEFLTYFQNEAQLEKSRLLSDRFSAERPKGSFSTLEIQRTEQGDSAMYLCASSSDRQSTDTQYFGPGTRLTVL.

The genes are TRBV28 and TRBJ2-7; D is unclear. The CDR3 sequence is 11 residues long. Germline V lookup: CDR1 MDHEN, CDR2 SYDVKM. Trimming pared 3 bases from V and 12 bases from J, leaving 12 bases between. DNA of the CDR3: TGTGCCAGCAGTTTCCCTGGGTTACGGTACTTC. It encodes CASSFPGLRYF.

The chain links TRBV19 to TRBJ2-5; TRBD2 is a possible D gene (6 bases). Germline CDR1 is LNHDA and CDR2 is SQIVND (reference sequence). The CDR3 covers 13 residues. The V gene lost 10 bases and the J gene lost 4 bases, with 16 bases spanning the gap. CDR3 coding DNA: TGTGCCACCTCGGGACTCGTACGAGAGACCCAGTACTTC. It specifies CATSGLVRETQYF. Combining the CDR3 with reference TRBV19 and TRBJ2-5 gives the whole variable domain DGGITQSPKYLFRKEGQNVTLSCEQNLNHDAMYWYRQDPGQGLRLIYYSQIVNDFQKGDIAEGYSVSREKKESFPLTVTSAQKNPTAFYLCATSGLVRETQYFGPGTRLLVL.

J is TRBJ2-7 and V is TRBV15, with 9 bases lining up with TRBD1. Germline CDR1 LNHNV, CDR2 YYDKDF (reference sequence). The CDR3 is 15 residues long. V dropped 3 bases and J dropped 6; count of bases not matched to a gene: 9. The CDR3 sequence: CATSRGQGSDGEQYF. The CDR3 nucleotides are TGTGCCACCAGCAGGGGACAGGGTTCGGATGGCGAGCAGTACTTC.

This clone has more than one count but fewer than ten. The rearrangement links TRBV3-1 (or the pseudogene TRBV3-2) to TRBJ2-7, with TRBD1 as a possible D gene (5 bases). The CDR3 consists of 13 residues. CDR1 and CDR2 from the germline V gene are LGHDT and YNNKEL (reference sequence). Trimming stripped 2 bases from V and 3 bases from J, with 8 bases between. The CDR3 is CASSQQGGYEQYF. The CDR3 DNA is TGTGCCAGCAGCCAACAGGGTGGCTACGAGCAGTACTTC.

This rearrangement joins TRBV5-4 to TRBJ1-1; possible D gene TRBD1, 6 bases. CDR1 is SGHNT, CDR2 YYREEE, per germline (reference sequence). This CDR3 spans 12 amino acids. The V and J ends lost 8 bases and 2 bases respectively, with 10 bases between them. This CDR3 is CASRTDNTEAFF. DNA of the CDR3: TGTGCCAGTCGGACAGACAACACTGAAGCTTTCTTT.

The table lists this clone with a few counts. The J gene is TRBJ2-7, the V gene TRBV30, with 7 bases aligning to TRBD2. Germline assignment: CDR1 GTSNPN and CDR2 SVGIG (reference sequence). CDR3 length equals 14 residues. J was trimmed by 2 bases and V by 0 bases; bases with no gene match: 4. CDR3 sequence: CAWSVGGTTYEQYF. The CDR3 DNA reads as TGTGCCTGGAGTGTGGGGGGGACCACCTACGAGCAGTACTTC.

This chain connects TRBV2 to TRBJ2-7; 11 bases match TRBD2. The CDR3 spans 13 residues. CDR1 SNHLY and CDR2 FYNNEI come from the germline V gene. The V gene end was trimmed by 1 base and the J gene end by 7 bases; junction bases not matched to a gene: 0. The chain's CDR3 is CASSEGLAGEQYF. CDR3 DNA sequence: TGTGCCAGCAGTGAAGGACTAGCGGGAGAGCAGTACTTC. Full variable domain (remainder filled in from reference TRBV2 and TRBJ2-7): EPEVTQTPSHQVTQMGQEVILRCVPISNHLYFYWYRQILGQKVEFLVSFYNNEISEKSEIFDDQFSVERPDGSNFTLKIRSTKLEDSAMYFCASSEGLAGEQYFGPGTRLTVT.

The chain's CDR3 is CASTVTPSGGYNEQFF. The CDR3 DNA reads as TGTGCCAGCACCGTGACCCCTAGCGGGGGTTACAATGAGCAGTTCTTC. V and J are TRBV9 and TRBJ2-1; 10 bases match TRBD2. The germline gives CDR1 SGDLS, CDR2 YYNGEE. CDR3 length: 16 amino acids. Trimming removed 6 bases from V and 4 bases from J; junction bases left unmatched: 10.

This clone is labeled hyperexpanded (1% or more). V and J are TRBV13 and TRBJ2-1, with 9 bases aligning to TRBD2. Germline-derived CDR1 and CDR2 are PRHDT and FYEKMQ (reference sequence). This CDR3 is 17 amino acids long. With 5 bases clipped from V and 8 bases from J, the junction kept 16 bases outside the gene matches. In DNA, the CDR3 is TGTGCCAGCAGCGGCGCCCCGTTGCGGGAGGGCGTCGATGAGCAGTTCTTC. Protein product: CASSGAPLREGVDEQFF.

The chain joins TRBV7-9 to TRBJ2-3; D perhaps matches TRBD2 (6 bases). V was pared by 3 bases and J by 2 bases, with 9 bases between. The CDR3 contains 14 residues. From germline, CDR1 is SEHNR and CDR2 FQNEAQ (reference sequence). The CDR3 coding sequence is TGTGCCAGCAGCTTGGCGGGAAACACAGATACGCAGTATTTT. Its translation: CASSLAGNTDTQYF.

This sequence joins TRBV2 and TRBJ2-5; D is tentatively TRBD1 or TRBD2 (5 bases each). The CDR3 loop spans 14 amino acids. Germline CDR1 SNHLY, CDR2 FYNNEI. The V end was cut by 5 bases, the J end by 1 base, with 11 bases between. The CDR3 loop reads CASSRDGGQETQYF. The CDR3, as DNA: TGTGCCAGCAGTAGAGATGGGGGCCAAGAGACCCAGTACTTC.

The chain links TRBV21-1 to TRBJ2-3; no check of the table's D call, TRBD2, against the DNA was made. TRBV21-1 is tagged as a pseudogene. The CDR3 has 15 residues. The CDR3 DNA sequence: TGTGCCAGCAGCAAAGGAGGGCCCCGCACAGATACGCAGTATTTT. Its protein product is CASSKGGPRTDTQYF.